The 13 T cell receptor beta chains listed next were all sequenced from one sample in a study of cytomegalovirus exposure and HLA in healthy donors. The PCR made use of 60 Vbeta and 13 Jbeta primers. Sequenced by immunoSEQ multiplex PCR; TCRdb stores in-frame clones only, minus some. The profile covers roughly 170,000 clones, with 82% appearing a single time and about 1.6% taken by the ten largest. Sequencing was done on a sample of PBMCs. Receptor source: a male donor in good health and CMV-seronegative.

This clone was detected only once. The chain links TRBV6-5 to TRBJ2-7; 9 bases map to TRBD1. CDR1 MNHEY and CDR2 SVGAGI come from the germline V gene. The CDR3 length is 14 residues. Trimming at V came to 7 bases and at J to 0 bases, leaving 4 bases not matched to a gene. The CDR3 coding sequence is TGTGCCAGCAAACCGGGACAGGGCTCCTACGAGCAGTACTTC. It translates to CASKPGQGSYEQYF.

J is TRBJ2-3 and V is TRBV7-8; TRBD1 aligns across 7 bases. Losses at the gene ends were 2 bases for V and 2 bases for J; bases not matched to a gene: 16. CDR3 size: 19 residues. The germline V gene encodes CDR1 SGHVS and CDR2 FQNEAQ. The CDR3 region has the DNA TGTGCCAGCAGCTTATCTGGCCAATGGGGGACAGAATACACAGATACGCAGTATTTT. Protein: CASSLSGQWGTEYTDTQYF.

The V and J genes are TRBV7-2 and TRBJ1-1; D not certain. The CDR3 consists of 12 residues. Trimming pared 1 base from V and 11 bases from J, leaving 11 bases between. Germline CDR1 is SGHTA and CDR2 is FQGNSA. In nucleotides, the CDR3 is TGTGCCAGCAGCTTAGTTTCCGAGAGGGCTTTCTTT. It is translated as CASSLVSERAFF.

The CDR3 DNA follows: TGCAGCGTACGGCGCGGGGGAGCCAAGGGGACCCAGTACTTC. As protein: CSVRRGGAKGTQYF. The rearrangement joins TRBV29-1 to TRBJ2-5, with 7 bases fitting TRBD2. The CDR3 totals 14 residues. Germline CDR1 reads SQVTM; CDR2 reads ANQGSEA. V was pared by 6 bases and J by 7 bases, with 14 bases of the junction left unmatched.

The chain uses TRBV5-1 and TRBJ1-1; weak D call: TRBD1 (6 bases). This CDR3 has 15 residues. The germline V and J ends were trimmed by 1 base and 0 bases, with 10 bases remaining between them. In germline, CDR1 is SGHRS, CDR2 YFSETQ. In DNA form, the CDR3 reads TGCGCCAGCAGCTTGTCTTCAGGGGTGAACACTGAAGCTTTCTTT. Residues: CASSLSSGVNTEAFF. Together with reference TRBV5-1 and TRBJ1-1, the CDR3 gives the full variable domain: KAGVTQTPRYLIKTRGQQVTLSCSPISGHRSVSWYQQTPGQGLQFLFEYFSETQRNKGNFPGRFSGRQFSNSRSEMNVSTLELGDSALYLCASSLSSGVNTEAFFGQGTRLTVV.

The V call is TRBV4-2, the J call TRBJ2-3; possible D gene TRBD1, 5 bases. Germline V CDR1 and CDR2: LGHNA, YNFKEQ. This CDR3 is built from 16 residues. V was shortened by 0 bases and J by 2 bases, with 12 bases between the two germline ends. CDR3 sequence: CASSQDSQGTTDTQYF. The CDR3 DNA sequence: TGTGCCAGCAGCCAAGATTCTCAGGGCACCACAGATACGCAGTATTTT.

This clone appeared a few times. The V call is TRBV9, the J call TRBJ2-4; 14 bases are shared with TRBD2. Germline assignment: CDR1 SGDLS and CDR2 YYNGEE. This CDR3 contains 15 residues. After removal of 4 bases from V and 8 bases from J, the junction contained 5 bases not matched to a gene. The CDR3: CASSSGTSGSDIQYF. CDR3 bases: TGTGCCAGCAGCTCCGGGACTAGCGGGAGCGACATTCAGTACTTC.

A remark on this clone: This CDR3 is also generated by other DNA sequences in the sample. V is TRBV11-2 and J is TRBJ1-1; D gene uncertain. The germline gives CDR1 SGHAT, CDR2 FQNNGV. The V end lost 1 base, the J end lost 1 base, and 7 bases lay between the germline ends. There are 14 residues in the CDR3. The CDR3 here is CASSLVTGNTEAFF. CDR3 DNA: TGTGCCAGCAGCTTAGTAACCGGGAACACTGAAGCTTTCTTT.

The chain carries TRBV13 and TRBJ2-5; 9 bases are shared with TRBD1. Unmatched junction bases numbered 12, after V lost 8 bases and J lost 5 bases. CDR3 length: 15 residues. Germline assignment: CDR1 PRHDT and CDR2 FYEKMQ (reference sequence). CDR3 in amino acids: CASASGTGGIETQYF. The CDR3 bases are TGTGCCAGCGCCTCCGGTACAGGGGGCATTGAGACCCAGTACTTC.

Points on this clone: Other DNA sequences from this sample encode an identical CDR3 as well. V and J are TRBV7-9 and TRBJ1-2, with 10 nucleotides matching TRBD1. V gave up 4 bases and J gave up 3 bases; unmatched junction bases: 2. This CDR3 region has 14 residues. CDR1 and CDR2 from the germline V gene are SEHNR and FQNEAQ (reference sequence). CDR3 DNA sequence: TGTGCCAGCAGCTCCGGGACAGGGGACTATGGCTACACCTTC. Amino acid sequence: CASSSGTGDYGYTF.

The chain employs TRBV19 and TRBJ1-5, with 7 bases matching TRBD1. Germline CDR1 is LNHDA and CDR2 is SQIVND (reference sequence). The CDR3 is made up of 16 amino acids. With V trimmed by 1 base and J by 3 bases, 6 bases remained unmatched. Here the CDR3 reads CASSIASRGYNQPQHF. The CDR3 region has the DNA TGTGCCAGTAGTATAGCGAGCAGGGGGTACAATCAGCCCCAGCATTTT. The complete variable domain, with remaining parts taken from reference TRBV19 and TRBJ1-5, reads DGGITQSPKYLFRKEGQNVTLSCEQNLNHDAMYWYRQDPGQGLRLIYYSQIVNDFQKGDIAEGYSVSREKKESFPLTVTSAQKNPTAFYLCASSIASRGYNQPQHFGDGTRLSIL.

The CDR3 bases are TGTGCCAGCACTGGGGTAGCGGGAAGCTCCTACAATGAGCAGTTCTTC. Translating it yields CASTGVAGSSYNEQFF. The gene calls are TRBV27 and TRBJ2-1; 8 nucleotides align to TRBD2. CDR1 is MNHEY, CDR2 SMNVEV, per germline (reference sequence). With V trimmed by 7 bases and J by 0 bases, 8 bases remained unmatched. This CDR3 comprises 16 residues.

This chain connects TRBV19 to TRBJ2-5, with 10 nucleotides matching TRBD1. The J call is in doubt because the DNA end fits TRBJ2-7 better. CDR3 length equals 14 residues. CDR1 is LNHDA and CDR2 is SQIVND in the germline V gene (reference sequence). This CDR3 is CASSMGQGTHEQYF. CDR3 coding DNA: TGTGCCAGTAGTATGGGACAGGGGACCCACGAGCAGTACTTC.